What follows is one TCR beta chain and its context. Its antigen is as yet unknown. The data were taken from a study of T-cell reconstitution after alpha-beta-depleted transplantation in children. Unique molecular identifiers were incorporated into the prepared TCRbeta library. TCRdb fed the PCR reads into MiXCR, producing one record per CDR3 protein. The data contain fewer than 1 million distinct CDR3 sequences, about 16% of them singletons. Study outcomes and limitations: At day 60, the high TCRbeta diversity found in some patients originated from recipient T cells and thymic progenitors that had survived. Newly made T cells mostly supplied T-cell counts and diversity one year after transplant.

Trimming left V 2 bases short and J 8 bases short, with 18 bases between. Germline assignment: CDR1 MNHEY and CDR2 SMNVEV (reference sequence). The CDR3 contains 15 residues. The TCR sequence derives from a male patient aged 5 to 17 who had a stem cell transplant for acute lymphoblastic leukemia, so the T cells may come from the graft donor. The chain links TRBV27 to TRBJ1-2, with D possibly matching TRBD1 (6 bases). Specimen: PBMCs, mostly from graft donor cells, collected 360 days after TCRalphabeta/CD19-depleted stem cell transplant. The CDR3: CASSLLGTHTGGYTF. CDR3 coding DNA: TGTGCCAGCAGTTTACTGGGGACACACACGGGCGGCTACACCTTC.